These 27 T cell receptor beta chains came from one sample sequenced in a study of blood T cells in healthy people across ages. Together with a sample-barcoded 5' primer, a J-beta primer mix was included in a second PCR lasting about 7 to 12 cycles. TCRdb ran MiXCR on the 5' RACE reads and lists one entry per CDR3 protein. The sample yields more than 900,000 distinct CDR3 sequences, 25% to 30% seen once. The data were also submitted as part of a second study, on T cells of mothers and their children.

Sequenced material: blood. These receptors originate from a middle-aged woman in good health.

The chain carries TRBV3-1 and TRBJ1-2; D is unclear. Germline V gives CDR1 LGHDT, CDR2 YNNKEL (reference sequence). The CDR3 covers 13 residues. Trimming cost V 6 bases and J 6 bases, with 14 bases left between them. The CDR3 protein is CASSPLQSHGYTF. Written as DNA, the CDR3 is TGTGCCAGCAGTCCGTTACAGAGCCATGGCTACACCTTC.

This clonotype has a handful of counts. The rearrangement uses TRBV12-3 or TRBV12-4 and TRBJ1-4; D is unclear. This CDR3 has 17 amino acids. V was cut by 11 bases and J by 7 bases, with 29 bases left in between. In DNA form, the CDR3 reads TGTGCCTCATTAGGCGGGTCCCAAGGTTATAGTGCTGAAAAACTGTTTTTT. Translation gives CASLGGSQGYSAEKLFF.

For this clonotype: It may be a read error: a sequence one base away is much more abundant. The gene calls are TRBV18 and TRBJ2-7; possible D gene TRBD1, 6 bases. CDR3 length: 15 residues. The germline gives CDR1 KGHSH, CDR2 LQKENI. Trimming removed 6 bases at V and 1 base at J, with 16 bases between. The DNA for the CDR3 is TGTGCCAGCTCCCCTGACGGGGACATTTCCTACGAGCAGTACTTC. It specifies CASSPDGDISYEQYF.

The table lists this clonotype with many counts. The chain is built from TRBV29-1 and TRBJ2-7; D is ambiguous. Germline V gene data show CDR1 as SQVTM and CDR2 as ANQGSEA. V shed 0 bases and J shed 2 bases, with 14 bases lying between them. The CDR3 totals 15 residues. The CDR3 sequence is CSVEDHEARTYEQYF. As DNA, the CDR3 is TGCAGCGTTGAAGATCACGAGGCTAGAACCTACGAGCAGTACTTC.

The chain uses TRBV29-1 and TRBJ1-4, with D perhaps TRBD1 (6 bases). The CDR3 is made up of 11 amino acids. The germline gives CDR1 SQVTM, CDR2 ANQGSEA. The V and J ends lost 1 base and 10 bases respectively, with 7 bases between them. The DNA for the CDR3 is TGCAGCGTTGAAGCGGACAGAAAACTGTTTTTT. It is translated as CSVEADRKLFF.

The chain links TRBV20-1 to TRBJ2-7; 9 bases are shared with TRBD1. Trimming took 3 bases from V and 1 from J; bases not matched to a gene: 10. Germline values: CDR1 DFQATT, CDR2 SNEGSKA (reference sequence). The CDR3 consists of 16 residues. In nucleotides, the CDR3 is TGCAGTGCTAGTAATCTCGGACAGGGGAAGTCCTACGAGCAGTACTTC. As protein: CSASNLGQGKSYEQYF.

This clonotype was seen ten or more times. The V call is TRBV7-9, the J call TRBJ2-4, with D unresolved. This CDR3 is built from 15 residues. Trimming removed 6 bases at V and 0 bases at J, with 12 bases between. Looked up from germline, CDR1 is SEHNR and CDR2 is FQNEAQ (reference sequence). CDR3 coding DNA: TGTGCCAGCAGTTTGTCCAGCCTAGCCAAAAACATTCAGTACTTC. Translation gives CASSLSSLAKNIQYF. The whole variable domain, filled in from reference TRBV7-9 and TRBJ2-4, reads DTGVSQNPRHKITKRGQNVTFRCDPISEHNRLYWYRQTLGQGPEFLTYFQNEAQLEKSRLLSDRFSAERPKGSFSTLEIQRTEQGDSAMYLCASSLSSLAKNIQYFGAGTRLSVL.

In the case of this clonotype: A much larger clone differs by one base, so this may be a read error. V usage is TRBV7-6 and J usage is TRBJ2-1; a possible D gene is TRBD1 (6 bases). Germline V lookup: CDR1 SGHVS, CDR2 FNYEAQ. There are 16 residues in the CDR3. Trimming removed 4 bases at V and 7 bases at J, with 20 bases between. CDR3 sequence: CASSWGRGLAQNEQFF. CDR3 bases: TGTGCCAGCAGCTGGGGCAGGGGTTTGGCCCAGAATGAGCAGTTCTTC.

The gene calls are TRBV10-3 and TRBJ2-1; 9 bases map to TRBD1. The CDR3 has 16 amino acids. J was trimmed by 8 bases and V by 4 bases; bases with no gene match: 12. Germline CDR1 ENHRY, CDR2 SYGVKD. CDR3 region: CAISANTGGKKDEQFF. In DNA, the CDR3 is TGTGCCATCAGTGCTAATACAGGGGGCAAGAAGGATGAGCAGTTCTTC.

This chain links TRBV15 with TRBJ1-5; the match to TRBD1 covers 11 bases. This CDR3 region has 15 residues. Trimming at V came to 3 bases and at J to 6 bases, leaving 4 bases not matched to a gene. The germline CDR1 and CDR2 sequences are LNHNV and YYDKDF (reference sequence). The CDR3: CATSRGTGGSQPQHF. Here the CDR3 DNA reads TGTGCCACCAGCAGGGGGACAGGGGGTAGTCAGCCCCAGCATTTT.

This clonotype was counted a few times. The chain combines TRBV28 with TRBJ2-7, with 9 bases matching TRBD1. The J call may not be correct, given that the DNA end is closer to TRBJ2-5. CDR3 length: 13 residues. Germline CDR1 MDHEN, CDR2 SYDVKM. The CDR3 DNA follows: TGTGCCAGCAGTACAGGGGGCGCAGGGACCCAGTACTTC. Translated: CASSTGGAGTQYF.

DNA for the CDR3: TGCAGTGCTAGAGAGGTGAGTTTGGGACAGCCCCAGCATTTT. Residues: CSAREVSLGQPQHF. V gene TRBV20-1 combines with J gene TRBJ1-5; D unclear. Per germline, CDR1 DFQATT and CDR2 SNEGSKA (reference sequence). There are 14 residues in the CDR3. Trimming shortened V by 0 bases and J by 7 bases, and 13 bases separated the two germline ends.

This clonotype was seen more than once but under ten times. This rearrangement joins TRBV29-1 to TRBJ2-7; D gene uncertain. V was pared by 6 bases and J by 2 bases, with 17 bases between. Germline loops: CDR1 SQVTM, CDR2 ANQGSEA. The CDR3 length is 14 residues. CDR3 protein: CSVCSGVGTYEQYF. Here the CDR3 DNA reads TGCAGCGTCTGCTCCGGCGTCGGCACCTACGAGCAGTACTTC.

The chain recombines TRBV7-6 with TRBJ2-3; D uncertain. The CDR3 covers 16 residues. V was trimmed by 2 bases and J by 4 bases, leaving 16 bases between them. CDR1 SGHVS and CDR2 FNYEAQ come from the germline V gene. CDR3 sequence: CASSLNTVQVADTQYF. CDR3 nucleotide sequence: TGTGCCAGCAGCTTAAATACGGTGCAGGTCGCAGATACGCAGTATTTT.

Turning to this clonotype: A junction end diverges from the germline sequence, so it may reflect a read error. The rearrangement joins TRBV6-1 to TRBJ1-1; D remains ambiguous. Germline lookup yields CDR1 MNHNS and CDR2 SASEGT. The CDR3 runs 13 residues. CDR3 DNA sequence: TGTGCCAGCCGTGAAAGGGCCGGTGGATCAGCTTTCTTT. This encodes CASRERAGGSAFF.

The chain is built from TRBV20-1 and TRBJ2-4, with D perhaps matching TRBD2 (6 bases). CDR1 DFQATT and CDR2 SNEGSKA come from the germline V gene (reference sequence). The CDR3 length is 15 residues. V lost 4 bases, J lost 13 bases, and 26 bases lay in between. This CDR3 reads CSANWAGLRGGKQYF. CDR3 coding DNA: TGCAGTGCTAACTGGGCGGGTCTCCGAGGAGGGAAGCAGTACTTC.

There are many counts of this clonotype. DNA for the CDR3: TGTGCCAGCAGCAAGACAGGGTGGGATTCCTACGAGCAGTACTTC. Its protein product is CASSKTGWDSYEQYF. The genes are TRBV7-9 and TRBJ2-7, with TRBD1 matching 7 bases. The germline V gene encodes CDR1 SEHNR and CDR2 FQNEAQ (reference sequence). The CDR3 extends over 15 amino acids. V lost 5 bases to trimming and J lost 1 base; unmatched junction nucleotides: 8.

This sequence joins TRBV12-3 or TRBV12-4 and TRBJ1-2; no clear D gene. Trimming pared 6 bases from V and 6 bases from J, leaving 11 bases between. The CDR3 extends over 12 amino acids. CDR3: CASSLAFHGYTF. The CDR3 bases are TGTGCCAGCAGCCTCGCTTTTCATGGCTACACCTTC.

The V and J genes are TRBV3-1 and TRBJ1-1; a weak D match, TRBD1 (6 bases). Trimming stripped 3 bases from V and 4 bases from J, with 12 bases between. The CDR3 has 14 residues. Germline loops: CDR1 LGHDT, CDR2 YNNKEL (reference sequence). DNA of the CDR3: TGTGCCAGCAGCCAGAGGGGGGGGGGCACTGAAGCTTTCTTT. It yields the protein CASSQRGGGTEAFF.

In the case of this clonotype: A much larger clonotype is one base distant, so this may be a read error. The V and J genes are TRBV12-3 or TRBV12-4 and TRBJ2-5; D is possibly TRBD1 or TRBD2 (5 bases each). There are 15 residues in the CDR3. The chain's CDR3 is CACSLFLGPRETQYF. The CDR3 nucleotides are TGTGCCTGCAGTTTATTTTTGGGACCACGAGAGACCCAGTACTTC.

This clonotype was observed a handful of times. The CDR3 DNA sequence: TGTGCCAGCAGCTTAGGGCTAGCGGGGGAGTACGAGCAGTACTTC. This codes for CASSLGLAGEYEQYF. The chain carries TRBV13 and TRBJ2-5; 10 nucleotides align to TRBD2. The J call may not be correct, given that the DNA end is closer to TRBJ2-7. Germline V gene data show CDR1 as PRHDT and CDR2 as FYEKMQ (reference sequence). CDR3 length: 15 residues.

This clonotype came up many times. The chain combines TRBV28 with TRBJ2-7; 8 bases match TRBD2. V lost 6 bases, J lost 3 bases, and 13 bases stayed unmatched. CDR3 size: 16 residues. Germline CDR1 and CDR2: MDHEN and SYDVKM. Written as DNA, the CDR3 is TGTGCCAGCAGGGCAAGCGGGGGAGAAGAGGGCTACGAGCAGTACTTC. As protein: CASRASGGEEGYEQYF.

This clonotype was picked up a small number of times. The rearrangement uses TRBV7-2 and TRBJ1-2, with unresolved D. Germline assignment: CDR1 SGHTA and CDR2 FQGNSA. V dropped 5 bases and J dropped 0 bases, with 16 bases sitting between them. CDR3 length: 16 residues. CDR3 in DNA: TGTGCCAGCAGCGAGAGAGGCGGGCGGACTAACTATGGCTACACCTTC. This encodes CASSERGGRTNYGYTF.

The chain has TRBV24-1 and TRBJ2-7; TRBD1 matches 9 bases. The assigned J gene may be wrong: the sequence end matches TRBJ2-5 better. CDR1 and CDR2 (germline): KGHDR, SFDVKD. This CDR3 spans 16 amino acids. The DNA of the CDR3 is TGTGCCACCAGTGATACTGGACAGGGGAGCGGAGAGACCCAGTACTTC. Its translation: CATSDTGQGSGETQYF.

This clonotype was detected a few times. This chain links TRBV6-1 with TRBJ2-1; D may be TRBD2 (5 bases). Germline V CDR1 and CDR2: MNHNS, SASEGT. This CDR3 spans 11 amino acids. With 8 bases removed from V and 12 bases from J, the gap between germline ends came to 14 bases. CDR3 protein: CASDEPEVQFF. DNA for the CDR3: TGTGCCAGCGACGAGCCGGAGGTGCAGTTCTTC.

This clonotype was found a few times. J is TRBJ2-1 and V is TRBV14; D might be TRBD2 (6 bases). The germline V gene encodes CDR1 SGHDN and CDR2 FVKESK. The V end was cut by 0 bases, the J end by 4 bases, with 13 bases between. The CDR3 consists of 16 residues. The CDR3, as DNA: TGTGCCAGCAGCCAAGAGGGGGGAAGCCCTTACAATGAGCAGTTCTTC. Its protein product is CASSQEGGSPYNEQFF.

The J gene is TRBJ2-5, the V gene TRBV7-9; a weak D match, TRBD2 (6 bases). TRBJ2-7 matches the DNA end more closely, so the J call is doubtful. This CDR3 region has 16 residues. Germline V gene lookup returns CDR1 SEHNR and CDR2 FQNEAQ (reference sequence). In nucleotides, the CDR3 is TGTGCCAGCAGCCCTGGGCGCGGAGGGGCTCACTACGAGCAGTACTTC. Residues: CASSPGRGGAHYEQYF.